This T cell receptor (beta chain) originates from a study of blood T cells in healthy people across ages. Germline values: CDR1 LGHNA, CDR2 YSLEER. CDR3 length equals 13 residues. Trimming stripped 2 bases from V and 4 bases from J, with 6 bases between. A second 7 to 11 cycle PCR used barcoded and J-beta primers. MiXCR, applied by TCRdb to the 5' RACE reads, yields one record per CDR3 protein. The sample records about 1.4 million distinct CDR3 sequences, 45% to 70% being singletons. The chain combines TRBV4-3 with TRBJ2-1, with D uncertain. The clonotype was recovered from a man aged 18 to 35 in good health. Sequencing input: blood. The CDR3 region has the DNA TGCGCCAGCAGCCAACTTGAGTACAATGAGCAGTTCTTC. This encodes CASSQLEYNEQFF.